This T cell receptor (beta chain) came from a study of graft-versus-host responses after intestinal transplantation. Some clones are missing from TCRdb's copy, which holds only in-frame ones; the method was immunoSEQ multiplex PCR. The sample lists more than 70,000 clones; under 95% were seen once. The CDR3 totals 14 residues. Germline assignment: CDR1 MNHEY and CDR2 SMNVEV (reference sequence). V shed 5 bases and J 8 bases; nucleotides not matched to a gene: 4. This clone was detected only once. Its target is unknown. This rearrangement joins TRBV27 to TRBJ1-6, with TRBD1 identical over 9 bases. The sequencing here drew on unstimulated CD8+ T cells sorted from spleen or lymph node cells, taken before transplant. This receptor was obtained from a human donor who was the organ donor for an intestinal transplant. The CDR3 bases are TGTGCCAGCAGTCCGACAGGGGGGGATTCACCCCTCCACTTT. Translating it yields CASSPTGGDSPLHF.